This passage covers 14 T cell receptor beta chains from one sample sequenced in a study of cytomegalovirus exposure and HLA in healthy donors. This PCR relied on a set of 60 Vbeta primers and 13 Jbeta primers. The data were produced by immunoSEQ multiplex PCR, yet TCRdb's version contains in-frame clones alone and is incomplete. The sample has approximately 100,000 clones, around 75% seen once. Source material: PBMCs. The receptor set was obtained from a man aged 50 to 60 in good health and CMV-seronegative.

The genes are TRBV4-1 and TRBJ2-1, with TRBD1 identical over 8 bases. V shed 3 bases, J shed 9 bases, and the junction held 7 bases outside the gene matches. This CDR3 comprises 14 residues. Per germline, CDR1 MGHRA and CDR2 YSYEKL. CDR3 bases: TGCGCCAGCAGCCACGCGGACAGGGTCAGTGAGCAGTTCTTC. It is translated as CASSHADRVSEQFF.

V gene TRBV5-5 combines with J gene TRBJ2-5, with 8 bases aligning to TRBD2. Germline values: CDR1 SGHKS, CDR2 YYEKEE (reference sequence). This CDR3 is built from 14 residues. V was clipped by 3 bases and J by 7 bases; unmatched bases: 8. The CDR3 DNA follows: TGTGCCAGCAGCTCTCCGGGGGGGCTCGGGACCCAGTACTTC. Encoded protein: CASSSPGGLGTQYF.

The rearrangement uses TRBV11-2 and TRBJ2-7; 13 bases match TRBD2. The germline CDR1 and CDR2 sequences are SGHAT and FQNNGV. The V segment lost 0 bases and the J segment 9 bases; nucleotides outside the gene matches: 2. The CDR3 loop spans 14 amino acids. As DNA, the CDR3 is TGTGCCAGCAGCTTAGAACTAGCGGGGGGGTCGCAGTACTTC. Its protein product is CASSLELAGGSQYF. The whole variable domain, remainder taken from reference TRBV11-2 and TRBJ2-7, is EAGVAQSPRYKIIEKRQSVAFWCNPISGHATLYWYQQILGQGPKLLIQFQNNGVVDDSQLPKDRFSAERLKGVDSTLKIQPAKLEDSAVYLCASSLELAGGSQYFGPGTRLTVT.

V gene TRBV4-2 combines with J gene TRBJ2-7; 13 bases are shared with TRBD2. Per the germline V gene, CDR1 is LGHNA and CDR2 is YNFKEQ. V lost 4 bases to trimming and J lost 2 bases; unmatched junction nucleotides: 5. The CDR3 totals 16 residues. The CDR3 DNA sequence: TGTGCCAGCAGCCTGGAAGGGACTAGCGGGACCTACGAGCAGTACTTC. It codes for CASSLEGTSGTYEQYF.

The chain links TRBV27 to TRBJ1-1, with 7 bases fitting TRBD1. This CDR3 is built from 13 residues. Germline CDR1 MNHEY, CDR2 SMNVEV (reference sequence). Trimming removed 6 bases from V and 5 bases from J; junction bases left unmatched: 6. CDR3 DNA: TGTGCCAGCAGCCAGGGGGTAGGTACTGAAGCTTTCTTT. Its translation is CASSQGVGTEAFF.

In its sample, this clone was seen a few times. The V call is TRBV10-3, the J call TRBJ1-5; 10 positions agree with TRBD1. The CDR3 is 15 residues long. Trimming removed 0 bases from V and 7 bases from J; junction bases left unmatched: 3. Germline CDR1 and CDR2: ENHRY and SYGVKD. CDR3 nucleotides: TGTGCCATCAGTGAGTCGGGACAGGGGCACCAGCCCCAGCATTTT. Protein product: CAISESGQGHQPQHF.

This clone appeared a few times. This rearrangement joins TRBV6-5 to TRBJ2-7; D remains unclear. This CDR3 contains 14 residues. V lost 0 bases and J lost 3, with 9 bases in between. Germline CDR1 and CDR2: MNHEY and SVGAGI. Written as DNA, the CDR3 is TGTGCCAGCAGTTACTCACCCACCAGCTACGAGCAGTACTTC. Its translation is CASSYSPTSYEQYF.

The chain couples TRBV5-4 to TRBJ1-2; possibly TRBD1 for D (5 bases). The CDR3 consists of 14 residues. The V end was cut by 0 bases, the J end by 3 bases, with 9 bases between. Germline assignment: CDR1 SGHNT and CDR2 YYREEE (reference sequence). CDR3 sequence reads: CASSLAGFYYGYTF. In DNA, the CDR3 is TGTGCCAGCAGCTTGGCAGGGTTTTACTATGGCTACACCTTC.

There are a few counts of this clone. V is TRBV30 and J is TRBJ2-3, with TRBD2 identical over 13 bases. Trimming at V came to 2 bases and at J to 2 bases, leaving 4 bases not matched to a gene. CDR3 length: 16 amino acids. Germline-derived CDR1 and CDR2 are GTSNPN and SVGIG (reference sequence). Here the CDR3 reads CAWSRGLAGNTDTQYF. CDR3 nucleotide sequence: TGTGCCTGGAGTAGGGGACTAGCGGGAAACACAGATACGCAGTATTTT.

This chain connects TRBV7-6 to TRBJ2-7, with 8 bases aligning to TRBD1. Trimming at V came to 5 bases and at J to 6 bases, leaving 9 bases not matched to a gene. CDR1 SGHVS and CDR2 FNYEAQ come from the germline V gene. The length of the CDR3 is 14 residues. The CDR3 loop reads CASSLRDRSSEQYF. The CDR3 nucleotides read TGTGCCAGCAGCCTCCGGGACAGGAGCTCCGAGCAGTACTTC. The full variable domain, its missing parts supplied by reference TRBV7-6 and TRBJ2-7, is GAGVSQSPRYKVTKRGQDVALRCDPISGHVSLYWYRQALGQGPEFLTYFNYEAQQDKSGLPNDRFSAERPEGSISTLTIQRTEQRDSAMYRCASSLRDRSSEQYFGPGTRLTVT.

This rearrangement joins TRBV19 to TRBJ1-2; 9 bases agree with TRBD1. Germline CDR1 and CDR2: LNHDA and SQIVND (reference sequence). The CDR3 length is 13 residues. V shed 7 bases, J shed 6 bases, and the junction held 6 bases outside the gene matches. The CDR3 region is CASNEQGADGYTF. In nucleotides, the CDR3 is TGTGCCAGTAACGAACAGGGGGCAGATGGCTACACCTTC.

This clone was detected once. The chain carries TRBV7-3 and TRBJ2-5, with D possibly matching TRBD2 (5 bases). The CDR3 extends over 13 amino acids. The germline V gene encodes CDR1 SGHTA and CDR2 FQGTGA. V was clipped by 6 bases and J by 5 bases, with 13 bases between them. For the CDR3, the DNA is TGTGCCAGCAGGTCGAGGGTGGGTGAGACCCAGTACTTC. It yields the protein CASRSRVGETQYF.

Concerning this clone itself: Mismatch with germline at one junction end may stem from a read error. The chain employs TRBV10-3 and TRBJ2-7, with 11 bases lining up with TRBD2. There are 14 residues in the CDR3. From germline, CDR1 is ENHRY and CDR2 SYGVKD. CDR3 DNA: TGTGCCACCAGTTTAGCGGGAGGGCCGGGAGAGCAGTACTTC. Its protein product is CATSLAGGPGEQYF.

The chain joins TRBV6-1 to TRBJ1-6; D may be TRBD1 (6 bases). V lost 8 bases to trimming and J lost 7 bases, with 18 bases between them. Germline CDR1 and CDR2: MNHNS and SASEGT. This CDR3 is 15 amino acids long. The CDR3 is CASPPPGGGNSPLHF. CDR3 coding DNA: TGTGCCAGCCCACCGCCCGGGGGGGGCAATTCACCCCTCCACTTT.